The rows below give T cell receptor beta chains drawn from one sample of a study of beta chain features in type 1 diabetes. Method: immunoSEQ multiplex PCR; TCRdb's copy keeps in-frame clones and lacks some. The sample gives almost 350,000 clones, 7.5% to 9% of which show up once; less than 0.5% is in the top ten. Sequencing used central memory CD4+ T cells from blood. The source of these receptors is a woman under 30 in good health. Each CDR3 is given with its conserved first and last residue. A D gene is named only where the DNA matches it firmly. Clone size is stated in some rows and not others, as once, few, many or a class when expanded.

TRBJ1-1,TRBV7-9,few,NA,TGTGCCAGCAGCTTAGATCCGCGACCCCCTTTGAACACTGAAGCTTTCTTT,CASSLDPRPPLNTEAFF
TRBJ2-7,TRBV9,NA,NA,TGTGCCAGCAGCCCCGGGAGTTTGAGCTCCTACGAGCAGTACTTC,CASSPGSLSSYEQYF
TRBJ2-1,TRBV29-1,many,TRBD1,TGCAGCTCCTCGCACAGGGGTGAGCAGTTCTTC,CSSSHRGEQFF
TRBJ1-1,TRBV20-1,NA,NA,TGCAGTGCTTTGAACACTGAAGCTTTCTTT,CSALNTEAFF
TRBJ2-7,TRBV5-4,NA,TRBD1,TGTGCCAGCAGCCCTCCCGGGACAGGTTCCTACGAGCAGTACTTC,CASSPPGTGSYEQYF
TRBJ2-7,TRBV6-1,few,TRBD2,TGTGCCAGCAAAGGACTAGCGAGACAGCAGTACTTC,CASKGLARQQYF
TRBJ1-2,TRBV14,NA,NA,TGTGCCAGCAGCCCTCGGGGGTTCGCGGACTATGGCTACACCTTC,CASSPRGFADYGYTF
TRBJ2-3,TRBV27,few,NA,TGTGCCAGCAATCGGGGGTGGGTCAGGAGCACAGATACGCAGTATTTT,CASNRGWVRSTDTQYF
TRBJ2-5,TRBV7-3,few,NA,TGTGCCAGCAGCCGGTCAGGAGAAGAGACCCAGTACTTC,CASSRSGEETQYF
TRBJ1-5,TRBV2,few,NA,TGTGCCAGCACAGGCAGAGGCAATCAGCCCCAGCATTTT,CASTGRGNQPQHF
TRBJ2-6,TRBV5-4,few,NA,TGTGCCAGCAGCCCGAGATACAGTTCTGGGGCCAACGTCCTGACTTTC,CASSPRYSSGANVLTF
TRBJ2-2,TRBV10-2,few,TRBD2,TGCGCCAGCAGGAAGACTAGCGGGAACACCGGGGAGCTGTTTTTT,CASRKTSGNTGELFF
TRBJ2-7,TRBV15,few,NA,TGTGCCACCAGCAGAGATGTTGGGGGTTACGAGCAGTACTTC,CATSRDVGGYEQYF
TRBJ2-7,TRBV28,few,NA,TGTGCCAGCAAGGCAGGAAACTACGAGCAGTACTTC,CASKAGNYEQYF
TRBJ2-1,TRBV12-2,few,NA,TGTGCAAGTGCCTTGGCTTGTGAGCAGTTCTTC,CASALACEQFF
TRBJ2-7,TRBV28,NA,NA,TGTGCCAGCAGGGCGATCTACGAGCAGTACTTC,CASRAIYEQYF
TRBJ1-2,TRBV6-5,NA,TRBD1,TGTGCCAGCAGTTCCACCGGGACAGGGGCTTCCGGCTACACCTTC,CASSSTGTGASGYTF
TRBJ2-5,TRBV7-2,NA,NA,TGTGCCAGCAGCTTTGTCGGGGTCGTACTCGGGGAGACCCAGTACTTC,CASSFVGVVLGETQYF
TRBJ1-5,TRBV19,few,NA,TGTGCCAGTAGTATAGCTGGGTCAGAGGAAAGCAATCAGCCCCAGCATTTT,CASSIAGSEESNQPQHF
TRBJ1-5,TRBV4-1,NA,NA,TGCGCCAGCAGCCAAGATCCCGATCAGCCCCAGCATTTT,CASSQDPDQPQHF
TRBJ2-1,TRBV6-6,many,TRBD1,TGTGCCAGCAGTTCCCAGGGGGCATACAATGAGCAGTTCTTC,CASSSQGAYNEQFF
TRBJ1-5,TRBV28,many,TRBD1,TGTGCCAGCAGCTACCCCAGGGGGCGGGGACAGCCCCAGCATTTT,CASSYPRGRGQPQHF
TRBJ2-1,TRBV6-6,NA,NA,TGTGCCAGCAGTCCTCCCCAGGCTGAGCAGTTCTTC,CASSPPQAEQFF
TRBJ2-7,TRBV2,NA,NA,TGTGCCAGCAGCGGGGCCCACGAGCAGTACTTC,CASSGAHEQYF
TRBJ1-2,TRBV4-2,many,TRBD1,TGTGCCAGCAGCCAATCCGGCCGGGACAGGGTTGGCTACACCTTC,CASSQSGRDRVGYTF
TRBJ2-3,TRBV5-4,many,TRBD2,TGTGCCAGCAGCCAAGCGGGGTCACACACGCTGTATTTT,CASSQAGSHTLYF
TRBJ2-5,TRBV5-1,many,TRBD1,TGCGCCAGCAGCCCGACGACAGGGCCTACCCAAGAGACCCAGTACTTC,CASSPTTGPTQETQYF
TRBJ2-2,TRBV7-6,NA,NA,TGTGCCAGCAGCTTATGGGGGAGTAACACCGGGGAGCTGTTTTTT,CASSLWGSNTGELFF
TRBJ2-2,TRBV13,few,TRBD2,TGTGCCAGCAGCCGCGGGAGGCCCACCGGGGAGCTGTTTTTT,CASSRGRPTGELFF
TRBJ1-2,TRBV6-1,few,TRBD1,TGTGCCATCAGTGAGGACAGGGACGTTTATGGCTACACCTTC,CAISEDRDVYGYTF
TRBJ2-6,TRBV19,NA,TRBD1,TGTGCCAGTAGTCGCGGACAGGGTGGCTCTGGGGCCAACGTCCTGACTTTC,CASSRGQGGSGANVLTF
TRBJ2-2,TRBV5-1,NA,NA,TGCGCCAGCAGCGTGCGCGGGGAGCTGTTTTTT,CASSVRGELFF
TRBJ2-6,TRBV27,NA,TRBD1,TGTGCCAGCAGCGGACTGGGACAGTTTAGATCTGGGGCCAACGTCCTGACTTTC,CASSGLGQFRSGANVLTF
TRBJ2-3,TRBV7-2,NA,NA,TGTGCCAGCAGCGCCTACACAGATACGCAGTATTTT,CASSAYTDTQYF
TRBJ2-1,TRBV7-8,many,TRBD2,TGTGCCAGCAGCTTGACTAGCGAGATTGAGCAGTTCTTC,CASSLTSEIEQFF
TRBJ1-5,TRBV23-1,few,NA,TGCGCCAGCAGTCAACAGGGTGGAAATCAGCCCCAGCATTTT,CASSQQGGNQPQHF
TRBJ1-4,TRBV6-5,NA,NA,TGTGCCAGCAGTTCGAACCAAGAGGAAAAACTGTTTTTT,CASSSNQEEKLFF
TRBJ2-1,TRBV9,many,NA,TGTGCCAGCAGTACAGGGACTCTTAGCTCCTACAATGAGCAGTTCTTC,CASSTGTLSSYNEQFF
TRBJ2-5,TRBV6-6,few,NA,TGTGCCAGCAGTTACCGCGTAGATTCAGAGACCCAGTACTTC,CASSYRVDSETQYF
TRBJ2-2,TRBV7-8,NA,TRBD2,TGTGCCAGCAGCTTAGCCATAGCAGCTACTAGCGGGGCCGGGGAGCTGTTTTTT,CASSLAIAATSGAGELFF
TRBJ2-1,TRBV11-2,many,TRBD1,TGTGCCAGCAGGACGATGACAGGGAACTCCTACAATGAGCAGTTCTTC,CASRTMTGNSYNEQFF
TRBJ2-5,TRBV29-1,NA,TRBD2,TGCAGCGTTGTGGGGGTGGCGGGAGAAGAGACCCAGTACTTC,CSVVGVAGEETQYF
TRBJ1-1,TRBV28,few,TRBD1,TGTGCCAGCGCGGGGGCAGGGGGCACTGAAGCTTTCTTT,CASAGAGGTEAFF
TRBJ1-2,TRBV28,once,TRBD1,TGTGCCAGCAGTTCACAGACAGGGGGCGGGTATGGCTACACCTTC,CASSSQTGGGYGYTF
TRBJ2-2,TRBV7-9,many,NA,TGTGCCAGCAGCTCACTAGTAGCCGGGGAGCTGTTTTTT,CASSSLVAGELFF
TRBJ2-4,TRBV4-3,few,NA,TGCGCCAGCAGCTACACACTCGAAGGGAAAAACATTCAGTACTTC,CASSYTLEGKNIQYF
TRBJ1-1,TRBV5-4,few,TRBD1,TGTGCCAGCAGCTTGATTGACAGGGGCACTGAAGCTTTCTTT,CASSLIDRGTEAFF
TRBJ2-2,TRBV5-1,NA,NA,TGCGCCAGCAGCTTGCAGGTTAACGGGGAGCTGTTTTTT,CASSLQVNGELFF